These 30 T cell receptor beta chains were sequenced from one sample in a study of shared clonotypes between healthy human individuals. Naive CD8 cells, CD45RO-negative and positively selected for CCR7, excluded terminally differentiated effector memory CD45RA+ cells. Profiling relied on immunoSEQ multiplex PCR, and the TCRdb table lists in-frame clones only, not all of them. In the table there are approximately 740,000 clones, about 92% of which are singletons. Sequenced sample: naive CD8+ T cells sorted from blood. Receptor source: a man aged 25 to 45 in good health.

The rearrangement joins TRBV29-1 to TRBJ1-1; a possible D gene is TRBD1 (5 bases). The CDR3 sequence is 13 residues long. Trimming cost V 6 bases and J 0 bases, with 11 bases left between them. Germline V gene data show CDR1 as SQVTM and CDR2 as ANQGSEA. CDR3 nucleotides: TGCAGCGTCTGGACACTGATGAACACTGAAGCTTTCTTT. This encodes CSVWTLMNTEAFF.

To note about this clone: The same CDR3 is also encoded by other DNA sequences in this sample. The V gene is TRBV28, the J gene TRBJ2-1; D gene uncertain. The CDR3 is made up of 11 amino acids. Germline V gives CDR1 MDHEN, CDR2 SYDVKM. V was clipped by 4 bases and J by 4 bases, with 2 bases between them. CDR3 residues: CASSSYNEQFF. CDR3 nucleotide sequence: TGTGCCAGCAGTTCATACAATGAGCAGTTCTTC.

A single count supports this clone. The chain combines TRBV28 with TRBJ1-1; D gene ambiguous. V lost 2 bases to trimming and J lost 6 bases, with 10 bases between them. The germline gives CDR1 MDHEN, CDR2 SYDVKM. This CDR3 region has 13 residues. This CDR3 is CASSLAGRPEAFF. CDR3 coding DNA: TGTGCCAGCAGTTTAGCTGGGCGGCCTGAAGCTTTCTTT.

The chain uses TRBV4-1 and TRBJ2-7, with TRBD1 as a possible D gene (7 bases). Germline V gene lookup returns CDR1 MGHRA and CDR2 YSYEKL. The CDR3 loop spans 18 amino acids. V was cut by 3 bases and J by 6 bases, with 27 bases left in between. CDR3: CASSHFQGGMGDEAEQYF. CDR3 bases: TGCGCCAGCAGCCACTTCCAGGGGGGAATGGGCGACGAGGCCGAGCAGTACTTC.

The chain has TRBV6-5 and TRBJ2-5; 10 bases are shared with TRBD2. There are 16 residues in the CDR3. The V segment lost 2 bases and the J segment 5 bases; nucleotides outside the gene matches: 8. Germline V gene data show CDR1 as MNHEY and CDR2 as SVGAGI. CDR3 sequence (DNA): TGTGCCAGCAGTTACGGGCCAGCGGGAGGGCCGGAGACCCAGTACTTC. Encoded protein: CASSYGPAGGPETQYF.

The chain couples TRBV27 to TRBJ1-4; D unresolved. The CDR3 is 15 residues long. Germline CDR1 and CDR2: MNHEY and SMNVEV (reference sequence). V gave up 6 bases and J gave up 2 bases, with 13 bases separating them. The DNA of the CDR3 is TGTGCCAGCAGCCCATCGACCTACACTAATGAAAAACTGTTTTTT. Protein: CASSPSTYTNEKLFF.

The chain carries TRBV18 and TRBJ1-1; D might be TRBD1 (5 bases). The V end lost 8 bases, the J end lost 7 bases, and 14 bases lay between the germline ends. The CDR3 has 12 residues. The germline V gene encodes CDR1 KGHSH and CDR2 LQKENI. The CDR3 sequence is CASTRQKDEAFF. The CDR3 bases are TGTGCCAGCACAAGACAGAAGGATGAAGCTTTCTTT.

This chain uses TRBV7-9 with TRBJ2-1, with 7 positions matching TRBD1. V was clipped by 5 bases and J by 5 bases; unmatched bases: 12. Looked up from germline, CDR1 is SEHNR and CDR2 is FQNEAQ (reference sequence). This CDR3 has 16 residues. CDR3 region: CASSTQGRGQDNEQFF. CDR3 coding DNA: TGTGCCAGCAGCACCCAGGGTAGGGGGCAGGACAATGAGCAGTTCTTC.

The rearrangement joins TRBV27 to TRBJ2-7; 7 bases line up with TRBD1. CDR3 size: 14 residues. Germline V lookup: CDR1 MNHEY, CDR2 SMNVEV (reference sequence). V was clipped by 5 bases and J by 4 bases; unmatched bases: 8. In nucleotides, the CDR3 is TGTGCCAGCAGTCCTACTGGGACAGAATACGAGCAGTACTTC. It specifies CASSPTGTEYEQYF.

In regard to this clone: The same CDR3 can be traced to other DNA sequences in this sample. This chain links TRBV5-1 with TRBJ2-1; TRBD2 matches 15 bases. There are 16 residues in the CDR3. In germline, CDR1 is SGHRS, CDR2 YFSETQ. Trimming took 0 bases from V and 8 from J; bases not matched to a gene: 3. In DNA form, the CDR3 reads TGCGCCAGCAGCTTGGAGGGACTAGCGGGAGGCGATGAGCAGTTCTTC. Protein product: CASSLEGLAGGDEQFF.

The V and J genes are TRBV19 and TRBJ2-3; perhaps TRBD1 as D (6 bases). The ends were cut back, 3 bases at V and 6 bases at J, with 13 bases in the middle. The CDR3 runs to 14 residues. From germline, CDR1 is LNHDA and CDR2 SQIVND (reference sequence). CDR3 in amino acids: CASSIAQGLDTQYF. The CDR3 DNA reads as TGTGCCAGTAGTATCGCCCAGGGGCTCGATACGCAGTATTTT.

The CDR3 sequence: CASRRGGFGYGYTF. The CDR3 coding sequence is TGTGCCAGCAGACGGGGGGGGTTTGGGTATGGCTACACCTTC. This rearrangement joins TRBV27 to TRBJ1-2; tentatively, D is TRBD1 (5 bases). The CDR3 covers 14 residues. Trimming pared 6 bases from V and 5 bases from J, leaving 16 bases between. Germline CDR1 reads MNHEY; CDR2 reads SMNVEV (reference sequence).

This rearrangement joins TRBV7-6 to TRBJ2-3; the D gene is possibly TRBD1 (6 bases). CDR1 and CDR2 (germline): SGHVS, FNYEAQ. This CDR3 contains 17 residues. Trimming shortened V by 8 bases and J by 1 base, and 22 bases separated the two germline ends. CDR3 region: CASGLRGFRGRTDTQYF. As DNA, the CDR3 is TGTGCCAGCGGGCTTAGGGGGTTTCGCGGACGCACAGATACGCAGTATTTT.

The V call is TRBV13, the J call TRBJ2-7; D may be TRBD1 or TRBD2 (6 bases each). V was trimmed by 5 bases and J by 0 bases, leaving 17 bases between them. CDR1 is PRHDT and CDR2 is FYEKMQ in the germline V gene (reference sequence). The CDR3 consists of 16 residues. This chain's CDR3 is CASSPPGAGVSYEQYF. In nucleotides, the CDR3 is TGTGCCAGCAGCCCTCCGGGGGCAGGCGTCTCCTACGAGCAGTACTTC.

The genes are TRBV7-2 and TRBJ1-2; 7 nucleotides align to TRBD1. Looked up from germline, CDR1 is SGHTA and CDR2 is FQGNSA. The ends lost 1 base at V and 8 bases at J; junction bases unmatched: 16. The CDR3 covers 17 residues. The CDR3 DNA is TGTGCCAGCAGCTTAGTACCCGGGACAGCCCCTGGGATGGGCTACACCTTC. This translates into CASSLVPGTAPGMGYTF.

This chain joins TRBV7-9 and TRBJ2-7, with D possibly matching TRBD1 (6 bases). There are 16 residues in the CDR3. V was trimmed by 4 bases and J by 5 bases, leaving 21 bases between them. The germline V gene encodes CDR1 SEHNR and CDR2 FQNEAQ (reference sequence). CDR3 sequence: CASSSATGKNGNEQYF. DNA of the CDR3: TGTGCCAGCAGCTCAGCTACAGGGAAGAATGGAAACGAGCAGTACTTC.

The rearrangement uses TRBV2 and TRBJ2-7, with D perhaps assigned TRBD1 or TRBD2 (5 bases each). Trimming removed 1 base from V and 2 bases from J, with 15 bases in between. This CDR3 is built from 16 residues. Germline V lookup: CDR1 SNHLY, CDR2 FYNNEI. The CDR3 region has the DNA TGTGCCAGCAGTGAAGAGAGGGGTGCGGAGACCTACGAGCAGTACTTC. Translating gives CASSEERGAETYEQYF.

This chain uses TRBV2 with TRBJ2-1; 7 positions match TRBD1. J gave up 7 bases and V 10 bases, and 22 bases lay outside the gene matches. Germline values: CDR1 SNHLY, CDR2 FYNNEI. This CDR3 has 17 residues. The CDR3, as DNA: TGTGCCATCCGGCACCTTGGACAGGTAGGGGTCTGGAATGAGCAGTTCTTC. Amino acids: CAIRHLGQVGVWNEQFF.

This chain joins TRBV9 and TRBJ2-1, with 9 bases fitting TRBD2. The CDR3 totals 15 residues. V was clipped by 4 bases and J by 6 bases; unmatched bases: 8. CDR1 SGDLS and CDR2 YYNGEE come from the germline V gene. The CDR3 DNA follows: TGTGCCAGCAGCCCCCGGGGTAGCGGGAGCAATGAGCAGTTCTTC. This translates into CASSPRGSGSNEQFF. The full variable domain, rest sourced from reference TRBV9 and TRBJ2-1, is DSGVTQTPKHLITATGQRVTLRCSPRSGDLSVYWYQQSLDQGLQFLIQYYNGEERAKGNILERFSAQQFPDLHSELNLSSLELGDSALYFCASSPRGSGSNEQFFGPGTRLTVL.

This chain connects TRBV28 to TRBJ2-1; D tentatively reads TRBD1 or TRBD2 (6 bases each). Germline lookup yields CDR1 MDHEN and CDR2 SYDVKM. The V gene lost 6 bases and the J gene lost 4 bases, with 19 bases spanning the gap. This CDR3 region has 16 residues. The CDR3 protein is CASSSFSQGGYNEQFF. The CDR3 DNA follows: TGTGCCAGCAGCTCCTTCTCCCAAGGGGGGTACAATGAGCAGTTCTTC.

The gene calls are TRBV6-6 and TRBJ1-2; 7 nucleotides align to TRBD1. The CDR3 loop spans 12 amino acids. The germline V gene encodes CDR1 MNHNY and CDR2 SVGAGI (reference sequence). Losses at the gene ends were 5 bases for V and 6 bases for J; bases not matched to a gene: 3. The CDR3 region is CASSPTGNGYTF. The CDR3 DNA sequence: TGTGCCAGCAGTCCGACAGGGAATGGCTACACCTTC.

The chain carries TRBV9 and TRBJ2-7; maybe TRBD1 (6 bases). The V gene lost 3 bases and the J gene lost 3 bases, with 13 bases spanning the gap. The CDR3 extends over 14 amino acids. Germline-derived CDR1 and CDR2 are SGDLS and YYNGEE. The CDR3 nucleotides are TGTGCCAGCAGCGAGAGACAGGTGGGCTACGAGCAGTACTTC. Its translation is CASSERQVGYEQYF.

CDR3 DNA sequence: TGTGCCAGTTCGCAGGGTCTCTCCTACAATGAGCAGTTCTTC. As protein: CASSQGLSYNEQFF. The chain links TRBV13 to TRBJ2-1; tentative D call: TRBD1 (5 bases). This CDR3 is built from 14 residues. Trimming removed 9 bases from V and 0 bases from J, with 12 bases in between. The V gene's germline CDR1 is PRHDT and CDR2 FYEKMQ (reference sequence).

A single count supports this clone. The rearrangement uses TRBV28 and TRBJ1-5; D may be TRBD1 (5 bases). V was trimmed by 4 bases and J by 0 bases, leaving 10 bases between them. In germline, CDR1 is MDHEN, CDR2 SYDVKM. This CDR3 has 15 amino acids. The CDR3: CASSWRGYSNQPQHF. The CDR3 DNA is TGTGCCAGCAGTTGGAGGGGCTATAGCAATCAGCCCCAGCATTTT. Full variable domain (missing parts from reference TRBV28 and TRBJ1-5): DVKVTQSSRYLVKRTGEKVFLECVQDMDHENMFWYRQDPGLGLRLIYFSYDVKMKEKGDIPEGYSVSREKKERFSLILESASTNQTSMYLCASSWRGYSNQPQHFGDGTRLSIL.

The chain recombines TRBV4-1 with TRBJ1-3; D gene unclear. Germline assignment: CDR1 MGHRA and CDR2 YSYEKL. The CDR3 is 14 amino acids. V shed 5 bases and J shed 7 bases, with 15 bases lying between them. The CDR3 bases are TGCGCCAGCAGCGACGGTGTCTTGAGGAACACCATATATTTT. Protein sequence: CASSDGVLRNTIYF.

The chain uses TRBV18 and TRBJ2-1; D is undetermined. The CDR3 is 14 residues long. Trimming stripped 3 bases from V and 4 bases from J, with 10 bases between. CDR1 is KGHSH, CDR2 LQKENI, per germline. The CDR3, as DNA: TGTGCCAGCTCACCTGAAGGGATTTACAATGAGCAGTTCTTC. Translation gives CASSPEGIYNEQFF.

The rearrangement uses TRBV25-1 and TRBJ2-1; D is possibly TRBD2 (6 bases). This CDR3 region has 16 residues. Trimming left V 3 bases short and J 2 bases short, with 14 bases between. Germline values: CDR1 MGHDK, CDR2 SYGVNS. This CDR3 is CASSEGIADPYNEQFF. The CDR3 DNA reads as TGTGCCAGCAGTGAGGGAATAGCGGACCCCTACAATGAGCAGTTCTTC.

This clone has a single count. Here the CDR3 DNA reads TGTGCCTGGAGTGTACTTAGCGGGAAAGATACGCAGTATTTT. This sequence encodes CAWSVLSGKDTQYF. This rearrangement joins TRBV30 to TRBJ2-3; 8 nucleotides align to TRBD2. The CDR3 consists of 14 residues. CDR1 is GTSNPN, CDR2 SVGIG, per germline (reference sequence). Trimming took 0 bases from V and 5 from J; bases not matched to a gene: 4.

This rearrangement joins TRBV5-4 to TRBJ2-1; D remains ambiguous. The germline V gene has CDR1 SGHNT and CDR2 YYREEE (reference sequence). The CDR3 consists of 16 residues. V lost 4 bases, J lost 0 bases, and 14 bases lay in between. The CDR3 is CASSAGALSSYNEQFF. CDR3 DNA sequence: TGTGCCAGCAGCGCCGGAGCCCTGAGCTCCTACAATGAGCAGTTCTTC.

The chain couples TRBV7-9 to TRBJ1-2, with D possibly being TRBD1 (6 bases). Germline V gene data show CDR1 as SEHNR and CDR2 as FQNEAQ (reference sequence). Trimming removed 0 bases at V and 4 bases at J, with 12 bases between. This CDR3 contains 15 residues. CDR3 region: CASSLALDRVYGYTF. The CDR3 coding sequence is TGTGCCAGCAGCTTAGCGCTGGACAGAGTCTATGGCTACACCTTC.